Below, 24 T cell receptor beta chains from the same sample are listed, as sequenced in a study of shared clonotypes between healthy human individuals. Sequencing was performed with immunoSEQ multiplex PCR; in TCRdb, only in-frame clones are kept and a portion is missing. This repertoire shows around 530,000 clones, around 81% found once; its top ten account for around 13%. The sample taken for sequencing was PBMCs. The receptors were sampled from a woman aged 40 to 49 in good health. Some clones in this sample may be carry-over from other donors' samples.

The V gene is TRBV7-3, the J gene TRBJ2-1; D remains ambiguous. Trimming removed 3 bases from V and 1 base from J, with 7 bases in between. The germline CDR1 and CDR2 sequences are SGHTA and FQGTGA. The CDR3 has 14 residues. The CDR3 region has the DNA TGTGCCAGCAGCTTCTCACTTTCCTACAATGAGCAGTTCTTC. Translation: CASSFSLSYNEQFF.

The genes are TRBV19 and TRBJ1-2, with no clear D. The CDR3 consists of 13 residues. The V gene's germline CDR1 is LNHDA and CDR2 SQIVND (reference sequence). Trimming left V 1 base short and J 8 bases short, with 11 bases between. In DNA form, the CDR3 reads TGTGCCAGTAGTATAGTAGGGTATGACGGCTACACCTTC. As protein: CASSIVGYDGYTF.

The chain employs TRBV19 and TRBJ2-3; 8 nucleotides align to TRBD2. Trimming at V came to 8 bases and at J to 6 bases, leaving 7 bases not matched to a gene. Germline values: CDR1 LNHDA, CDR2 SQIVND (reference sequence). The CDR3 loop spans 13 amino acids. CDR3 residues: CASAKRERDTQYF. The CDR3 DNA sequence: TGTGCCAGTGCAAAGCGGGAGCGGGATACGCAGTATTTT.

V usage is TRBV6-6 and J usage is TRBJ2-7; perhaps TRBD1 as D (6 bases). The CDR3 is made up of 14 amino acids. V shed 5 bases and J shed 0 bases, with 11 bases lying between them. Germline CDR1 and CDR2: MNHNY and SVGAGI (reference sequence). CDR3 sequence: CASSTGDISYEQYF. In DNA, the CDR3 is TGTGCCAGCAGTACCGGGGACATCTCCTACGAGCAGTACTTC.

This chain joins TRBV7-8 and TRBJ2-2; 13 bases map to TRBD2. Germline CDR1 reads SGHVS; CDR2 reads FQNEAQ. The CDR3 is made up of 18 amino acids. Losses at the gene ends were 5 bases for V and 0 bases for J; bases not matched to a gene: 6. The CDR3 nucleotides are TGTGCCAGCAGCCCACATGGACTAGCGGGAGCGAACACCGGGGAGCTGTTTTTT. Its translation: CASSPHGLAGANTGELFF.

The gene calls are TRBV19 and TRBJ2-5; TRBD1 aligns across 7 bases. The V gene's germline CDR1 is LNHDA and CDR2 SQIVND (reference sequence). The CDR3 length is 12 residues. V shed 9 bases and J 3 bases; nucleotides not matched to a gene: 4. Here the CDR3 DNA reads TGTGCCAGCAACACAGGGGAAGAGACCCAGTACTTC. It codes for CASNTGEETQYF.

Comments on this clone: A far bigger clonotype differs at one base, so this is likely a read error. In DNA form, the CDR3 reads TGCAGCGTTGAGACAGGGCACAAGCAGTACTTC. This gives the protein CSVETGHKQYF. This chain uses TRBV29-1 with TRBJ2-7, with TRBD1 matching 7 bases. Germline V lookup: CDR1 SQVTM, CDR2 ANQGSEA. Losses at the gene ends were 3 bases for V and 8 bases for J; bases not matched to a gene: 4. The CDR3 is 11 residues long.

The gene calls are TRBV2 and TRBJ1-5, with 11 bases lining up with TRBD1. Germline V gene sequence: CDR1 SNHLY, CDR2 FYNNEI. The CDR3 is 15 amino acids. The V gene end was trimmed by 4 bases and the J gene end by 6 bases; junction bases not matched to a gene: 5. The CDR3 DNA reads TGTGCCAGCAGTGGGGACAGGGGGGAGAGTCAGCCCCAGCATTTT. Protein product: CASSGDRGESQPQHF.

The chain has TRBV19 and TRBJ2-1; TRBD1 aligns across 10 bases. Germline loops: CDR1 LNHDA, CDR2 SQIVND (reference sequence). This CDR3 spans 15 amino acids. Losses at the gene ends were 3 bases for V and 8 bases for J; bases not matched to a gene: 7. The CDR3 loop reads CASSIVTGGYHEQFF. The CDR3 DNA sequence: TGTGCCAGTAGTATTGTGACAGGGGGCTATCATGAGCAGTTCTTC.

In its sample, this clone was seen a few times. Germline is not matched at one junction end, which may reflect a read error. The V gene is TRBV6-1, the J gene TRBJ1-4, with TRBD1 as a possible D gene (6 bases). The length of the CDR3 is 12 residues. CDR1 MNHNS and CDR2 SASEGT come from the germline V gene. The CDR3 nucleotides read TGTGCCACCCTTCAATCTACAGGGATAGCCCTTTTT. This translates into CATLQSTGIALF.

The genes are TRBV28 and TRBJ2-1; tentative D call: TRBD1 (7 bases). The germline CDR1 and CDR2 sequences are MDHEN and SYDVKM. Trimming took off 7 bases at V and 9 bases at J, with 28 bases between the two ends. The length of the CDR3 is 17 residues. The CDR3 is CASNTPGEDRTLGEQFF. CDR3 DNA: TGTGCCAGCAACACACCCGGGGAGGACAGGACTTTGGGTGAGCAGTTCTTC. The variable domain in full, completed from reference TRBV28 and TRBJ2-1, reads DVKVTQSSRYLVKRTGEKVFLECVQDMDHENMFWYRQDPGLGLRLIYFSYDVKMKEKGDIPEGYSVSREKKERFSLILESASTNQTSMYLCASNTPGEDRTLGEQFFGPGTRLTVL.

This chain joins TRBV27 and TRBJ2-1; TRBD2 agrees at 8 bases. The CDR3 has 15 residues. Germline loops: CDR1 MNHEY, CDR2 SMNVEV (reference sequence). The V and J ends lost 6 bases and 2 bases, in that order; junction bases with no gene match: 6. CDR3 in amino acids: CASSRSGMAYNEQFF. The CDR3 DNA reads TGTGCCAGCAGCCGTAGCGGGATGGCCTACAATGAGCAGTTCTTC.

This clone was counted a few times. The chain carries TRBV28 and TRBJ2-1; 12 nucleotides agree with TRBD2. V shed 6 bases and J 9 bases; nucleotides not matched to a gene: 9. The CDR3 sequence is 15 residues long. Germline assignment: CDR1 MDHEN and CDR2 SYDVKM. CDR3 region: CASRPSGRATGEQFF. Written as DNA, the CDR3 is TGTGCCAGCAGACCTAGCGGGAGGGCCACGGGTGAGCAGTTCTTC.

The chain employs TRBV2 and TRBJ2-7; 11 bases line up with TRBD2. Germline V gene sequence: CDR1 SNHLY, CDR2 FYNNEI. The J segment lost 4 bases and the V segment lost 2 bases, leaving 13 bases of the junction unmatched. This CDR3 is built from 18 residues. CDR3 sequence: CASSEFLAGGFSLYEQYF. The CDR3 bases are TGTGCCAGCAGTGAATTCCTAGCGGGAGGTTTTTCACTGTACGAGCAGTACTTC.

V usage is TRBV7-9 and J usage is TRBJ2-3; D remains unclear. This CDR3 spans 14 amino acids. Germline-derived CDR1 and CDR2 are SEHNR and FQNEAQ (reference sequence). V shed 4 bases and J shed 3 bases, with 11 bases lying between them. CDR3 protein: CASSSRTLTDTQYF. DNA of the CDR3: TGTGCCAGCAGCTCTAGGACCCTGACAGATACGCAGTATTTT.

This clone was seen a handful of times. The chain has TRBV27 and TRBJ1-1; D is unresolved. This CDR3 has 13 amino acids. The germline V gene encodes CDR1 MNHEY and CDR2 SMNVEV (reference sequence). V shed 4 bases and J shed 2 bases, with 8 bases lying between them. This CDR3 is CASSSFRNTEAFF. As DNA, the CDR3 is TGTGCCAGCAGTTCCTTCAGAAACACTGAAGCTTTCTTT.

This clone showed up just once. The chain couples TRBV10-2 to TRBJ2-5; D is unclear. The CDR3 is 14 amino acids. CDR1 WSHSY and CDR2 SAAADI come from the germline V gene. The ends were cut back, 3 bases at V and 2 bases at J, with 10 bases in the middle. CDR3 nucleotide sequence: TGCGCCAGCAGTGAAAGTCAGTTACAAGAGACCCAGTACTTC. This translates into CASSESQLQETQYF.

This chain uses TRBV4-1 with TRBJ2-6; TRBD2 agrees at 12 bases. The CDR3 is 18 amino acids. The trim removed 8 bases at V and 4 bases at J, leaving 12 bases unmatched. The germline CDR1 and CDR2 sequences are MGHRA and YSYEKL. This CDR3 is CASARLAGVLAGANVLTF. The CDR3 coding sequence is TGCGCCAGCGCCCGACTAGCGGGAGTCCTAGCGGGGGCCAACGTCCTGACTTTC.

The genes are TRBV21-1 and TRBJ2-7; the table's D call, TRBD2, was not checked against the DNA. TRBV21-1 is described as a pseudogene. The CDR3 extends over 15 amino acids. The CDR3 DNA follows: TGTGCCAGCAGCGTCGAGCGGGAGAACTACTACGAGCAGTACTTC. Translating it yields CASSVERENYYEQYF.

This chain connects TRBV2 to TRBJ2-6; no firm D call. This CDR3 comprises 14 residues. Germline CDR1 reads SNHLY; CDR2 reads FYNNEI. V shed 3 bases and J shed 0 bases, with 3 bases lying between them. CDR3 nucleotide sequence: TGTGCCAGCAGTGACGTCTCTGGGGCCAACGTCCTGACTTTC. This codes for CASSDVSGANVLTF.

This clone was recorded only once. This chain links TRBV5-1 with TRBJ2-3, with TRBD1 matching over 9 bases. With V trimmed by 3 bases and J by 6 bases, 2 bases remained unmatched. The CDR3 is 13 residues long. CDR1 is SGHRS and CDR2 is YFSETQ in the germline V gene. In DNA form, the CDR3 reads TGCGCCAGCAGCTGGGACAGGGCGGATACGCAGTATTTT. Its protein product is CASSWDRADTQYF.

The chain has TRBV5-1 and TRBJ2-7; 11 bases are shared with TRBD2. The CDR3 loop spans 14 amino acids. Germline lookup yields CDR1 SGHRS and CDR2 YFSETQ. J was trimmed by 2 bases and V by 5 bases; bases with no gene match: 3. CDR3 DNA: TGCGCCAGCAGACCGACTAGCGGGACCTACGAGCAGTACTTC. This translates into CASRPTSGTYEQYF.

The chain has TRBV5-4 and TRBJ1-2; TRBD1 matches at 9 bases. CDR3 length: 16 amino acids. V was pared by 7 bases and J by 4 bases, with 14 bases of the junction left unmatched. Germline assignment: CDR1 SGHNT and CDR2 YYREEE (reference sequence). The DNA for the CDR3 is TGTGCCAGCCAACCGGGACAGGGAATCCTGGTCTATGGCTACACCTTC. Translated, it gives CASQPGQGILVYGYTF.

The gene calls are TRBV29-1 and TRBJ2-3; TRBD2 aligns across 13 bases. The CDR3 is 14 residues long. V dropped 8 bases and J dropped 7; count of bases not matched to a gene: 9. Germline-derived CDR1 and CDR2 are SQVTM and ANQGSEA. The chain's CDR3 is CSTGLAGSGNTQYF. CDR3 coding DNA: TGCAGCACGGGACTAGCGGGATCGGGAAATACGCAGTATTTT.